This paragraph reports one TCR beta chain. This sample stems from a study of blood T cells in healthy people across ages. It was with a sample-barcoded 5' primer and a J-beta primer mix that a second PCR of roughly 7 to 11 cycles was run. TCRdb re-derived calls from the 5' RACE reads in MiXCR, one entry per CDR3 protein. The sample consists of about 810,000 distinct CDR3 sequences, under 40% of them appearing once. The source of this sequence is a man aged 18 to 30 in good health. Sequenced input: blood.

The CDR3 nucleotides are TGTGCCAGCAGTCGCACCCTCCAGGGCCGACAAGGCAATGAGCAGTTCTTC. Protein sequence: CASSRTLQGRQGNEQFF. The chain joins TRBV2 to TRBJ2-1; D possibly corresponds to TRBD1 (5 bases). The CDR3 loop spans 17 amino acids. CDR1 is SNHLY and CDR2 is FYNNEI in the germline V gene. The V gene lost 5 bases and the J gene lost 6 bases, with 23 bases spanning the gap.